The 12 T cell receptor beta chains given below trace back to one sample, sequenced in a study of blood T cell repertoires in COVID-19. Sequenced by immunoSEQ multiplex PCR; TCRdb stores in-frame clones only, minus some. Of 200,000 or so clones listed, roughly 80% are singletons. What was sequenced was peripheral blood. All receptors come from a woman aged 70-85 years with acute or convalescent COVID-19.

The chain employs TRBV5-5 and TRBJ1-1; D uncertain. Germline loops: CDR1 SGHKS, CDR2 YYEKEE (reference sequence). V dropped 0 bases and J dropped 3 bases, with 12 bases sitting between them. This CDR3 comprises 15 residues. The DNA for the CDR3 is TGTGCCAGCAGCTTGGATCCTTCGGGGTACACTGAAGCTTTCTTT. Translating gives CASSLDPSGYTEAFF.

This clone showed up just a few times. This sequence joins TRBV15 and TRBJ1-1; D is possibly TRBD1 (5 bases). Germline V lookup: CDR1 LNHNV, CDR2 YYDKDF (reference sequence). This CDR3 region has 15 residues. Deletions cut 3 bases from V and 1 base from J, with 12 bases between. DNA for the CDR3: TGTGCCACCAGCAGCAAACTGGGGCAGAACACTGAAGCTTTCTTT. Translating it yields CATSSKLGQNTEAFF.

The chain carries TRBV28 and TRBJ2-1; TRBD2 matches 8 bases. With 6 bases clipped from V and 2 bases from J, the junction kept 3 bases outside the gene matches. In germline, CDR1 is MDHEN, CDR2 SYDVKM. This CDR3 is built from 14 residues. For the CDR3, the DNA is TGTGCCAGCAGCCTCGGGGGGGCCTACAATGAGCAGTTCTTC. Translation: CASSLGGAYNEQFF.

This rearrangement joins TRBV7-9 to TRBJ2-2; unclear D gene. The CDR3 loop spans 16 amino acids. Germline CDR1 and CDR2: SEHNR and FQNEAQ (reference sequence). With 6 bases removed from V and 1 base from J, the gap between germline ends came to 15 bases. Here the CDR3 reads CASSPSLAENTGELFF. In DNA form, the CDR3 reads TGTGCCAGCAGTCCCTCATTGGCGGAGAACACCGGGGAGCTGTTTTTT.

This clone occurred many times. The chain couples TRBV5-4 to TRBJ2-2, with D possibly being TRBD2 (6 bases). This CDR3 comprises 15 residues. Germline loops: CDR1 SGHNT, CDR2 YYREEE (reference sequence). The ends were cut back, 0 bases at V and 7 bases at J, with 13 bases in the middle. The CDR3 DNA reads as TGTGCCAGCAGCTTGGCTGGAGGGCGGATCGGGGAGCTGTTTTTT. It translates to CASSLAGGRIGELFF.

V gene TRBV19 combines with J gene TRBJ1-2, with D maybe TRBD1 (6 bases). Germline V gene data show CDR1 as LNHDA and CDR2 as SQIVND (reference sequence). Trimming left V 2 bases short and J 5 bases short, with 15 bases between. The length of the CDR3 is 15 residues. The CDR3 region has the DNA TGTGCCAGTAGTATAAGGACAGTTTCTCTATATGGCTACACCTTC. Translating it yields CASSIRTVSLYGYTF.

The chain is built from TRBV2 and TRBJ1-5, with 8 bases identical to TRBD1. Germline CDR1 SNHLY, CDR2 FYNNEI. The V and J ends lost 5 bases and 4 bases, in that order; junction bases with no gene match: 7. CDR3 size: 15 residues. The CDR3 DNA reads TGTGCCAGCAGTCGGACAGGGCTAGGGAATCAGCCCCAGCATTTT. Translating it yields CASSRTGLGNQPQHF.

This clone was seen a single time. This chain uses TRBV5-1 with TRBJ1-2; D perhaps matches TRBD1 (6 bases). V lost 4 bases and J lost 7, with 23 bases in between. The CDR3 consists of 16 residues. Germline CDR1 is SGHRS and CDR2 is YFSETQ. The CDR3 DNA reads TGCGCCAGCAGCCTAGGGGACACCCTCTTGGGGTCTGGCTACACCTTC. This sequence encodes CASSLGDTLLGSGYTF.

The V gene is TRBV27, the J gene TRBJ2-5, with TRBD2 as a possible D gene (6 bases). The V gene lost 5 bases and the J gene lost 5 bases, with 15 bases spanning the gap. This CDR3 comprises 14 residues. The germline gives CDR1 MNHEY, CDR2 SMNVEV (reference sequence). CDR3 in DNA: TGTGCCAGCAGTGCCAGACTAGGTGGCGAGACCCAGTACTTC. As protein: CASSARLGGETQYF.

The DNA of the CDR3 is TGTGCCAGCAGTCTCATAGACACCATATATTTT. Protein sequence: CASSLIDTIYF. The gene calls are TRBV28 and TRBJ1-3; D remains ambiguous. V was trimmed by 5 bases and J by 8 bases, leaving 7 bases between them. The germline V gene encodes CDR1 MDHEN and CDR2 SYDVKM. The CDR3 extends over 11 amino acids.

CDR3 nucleotides: TGTGCCACCACCTCTAGCGGGAGCTCATATACGCAGTATTTT. Its translation is CATTSSGSSYTQYF. The chain links TRBV6-5 to TRBJ2-3, with 10 positions matching TRBD2. The CDR3 consists of 14 residues. CDR1 is MNHEY, CDR2 SVGAGI, per germline. V was pared by 10 bases and J by 7 bases, with 11 bases of the junction left unmatched.

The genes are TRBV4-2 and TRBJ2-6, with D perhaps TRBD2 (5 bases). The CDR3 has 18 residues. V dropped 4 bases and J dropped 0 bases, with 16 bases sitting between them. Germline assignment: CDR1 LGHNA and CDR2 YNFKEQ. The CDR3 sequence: CASSPRFEGVSGANVLTF. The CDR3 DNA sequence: TGTGCCAGCAGCCCCCGGTTTGAGGGAGTCTCTGGGGCCAACGTCCTGACTTTC.